Below, 8 T cell receptor beta chains from the same sample are listed, as sequenced in a study of blood T cell repertoires in COVID-19. Produced via immunoSEQ multiplex PCR; TCRdb's table is partial and in-frame only. The sample includes under 450,000 clones, 70% to 90% seen only once; the top ten take 7.1%. Sequenced input: peripheral blood. The receptors shown here come from a woman aged 60 to 75 with COVID-19, enrolled during active disease.

The V and J genes are TRBV19 and TRBJ2-3, with a possible D match to TRBD2 (7 bases). The CDR3 covers 14 residues. CDR1 and CDR2 (germline): LNHDA, SQIVND (reference sequence). Trimming stripped 6 bases from V and 4 bases from J, with 14 bases between. This CDR3 is CASRGGGTADTQYF. In nucleotides, the CDR3 is TGTGCCAGTAGGGGAGGGGGTACGGCAGATACGCAGTATTTT.

This chain links TRBV7-2 with TRBJ1-2; the D gene is possibly TRBD1 (5 bases). The ends were cut back, 0 bases at V and 8 bases at J, with 13 bases in the middle. The V gene's germline CDR1 is SGHTA and CDR2 FQGNSA. The CDR3 contains 14 residues. CDR3 loop: CASSLAGREGGYTF. The CDR3, as DNA: TGTGCCAGCAGCTTAGCAGGACGGGAGGGGGGCTACACCTTC.

This clone was picked up one time. V is TRBV28 and J is TRBJ1-4; the match to TRBD1 covers 8 bases. CDR1 is MDHEN, CDR2 SYDVKM, per germline. CDR3 size: 15 residues. Trimming removed 4 bases from V and 0 bases from J; junction bases left unmatched: 1. CDR3: CASSSQGATNEKLFF. CDR3 in DNA: TGTGCCAGCAGTTCACAGGGGGCAACTAATGAAAAACTGTTTTTT.

This sequence joins TRBV19 and TRBJ1-1, with D perhaps TRBD1 (5 bases). This CDR3 contains 13 residues. Germline V gene sequence: CDR1 LNHDA, CDR2 SQIVND (reference sequence). V was shortened by 7 bases and J by 5 bases, with 14 bases between the two germline ends. DNA of the CDR3: TGTGCCAGTACTTGGGGGGGTAGAACTGAAGCTTTCTTT. This gives the protein CASTWGGRTEAFF.

This clone was seen a few times. This rearrangement joins TRBV7-3 to TRBJ2-1; TRBD1 might be the D (5 bases). V lost 4 bases and J 5 bases, leaving 12 bases between the germline ends. The CDR3 has 14 residues. Germline CDR1 and CDR2: SGHTA and FQGTGA. Here the CDR3 DNA reads TGTGCCAGCAGCTCTTTGGGGCTGAACAATGAGCAGTTCTTC. This gives the protein CASSSLGLNNEQFF.

The chain couples TRBV2 to TRBJ1-1; no definite D call. The V and J ends lost 6 bases and 3 bases respectively, with 5 bases between them. The CDR3 covers 11 residues. Per the germline V gene, CDR1 is SNHLY and CDR2 is FYNNEI. CDR3 nucleotide sequence: TGTGCCAGCAGCTATGACACTGAAGCTTTCTTT. Encoded protein: CASSYDTEAFF.

The chain is built from TRBV9 and TRBJ2-6; TRBD1 aligns across 7 bases. CDR3 length: 16 residues. Losses at the gene ends were 4 bases for V and 4 bases for J; bases not matched to a gene: 8. CDR1 is SGDLS, CDR2 YYNGEE, per germline. This CDR3 is CASSFDRAAGANVLTF. The CDR3 region has the DNA TGTGCCAGCAGCTTCGACAGGGCTGCCGGGGCCAACGTCCTGACTTTC.

The chain employs TRBV19 and TRBJ2-2, with D uncertain. The length of the CDR3 is 14 residues. The V end was cut by 6 bases, the J end by 1 base, with 9 bases between. The germline V gene has CDR1 LNHDA and CDR2 SQIVND (reference sequence). The CDR3 region has the DNA TGTGCCAGTAGACTACAAGGGAACACCGGGGAGCTGTTTTTT. This encodes CASRLQGNTGELFF.